These 3 T cell receptor beta chains share one sample of origin, sequenced in a study of a mutant IDH1 vaccine in newly diagnosed glioma. No antigen is known for these receptors. Time point described: week 35, safety follow-up. Vaccinated patients received 300 ug of mutant IDH1 20-mer peptide per dose, with topical imiquimod. Only in-frame clones appear in the TCRdb table, and some are missing; sequencing was by immunoSEQ multiplex PCR. The data hold around 32,000 clones, with 82% observed a single time. This sample comprised PBMCs, obtained from a glioma patient whose treatment included an IDH1 peptide vaccine. The receptors come from a woman between 18 and 29 years old with glioma.

The chain recombines TRBV7-9 with TRBJ1-5; unclear D gene. The length of the CDR3 is 15 residues. Germline CDR1 reads SEHNR; CDR2 reads FQNEAQ (reference sequence). Trimming stripped 5 bases from V and 1 base from J, with 12 bases between. CDR3 residues: CASSGGMASNQPQHF. The DNA for the CDR3 is TGTGCCAGCAGCGGAGGGATGGCGAGCAATCAGCCCCAGCATTTT. The full variable domain, in which reference TRBV7-9 and TRBJ1-5 provide the parts outside the CDR3, is DTGVSQNPRHKITKRGQNVTFRCDPISEHNRLYWYRQTLGQGPEFLTYFQNEAQLEKSRLLSDRFSAERPKGSFSTLEIQRTEQGDSAMYLCASSGGMASNQPQHFGDGTRLSIL.

The chain carries TRBV6-5 and TRBJ1-4, with a tentative D call TRBD1 (5 bases). Between the trimmed V and J ends, which lost 6 bases and 8 bases, there was a span of 16 bases. The CDR3 sequence is 14 residues long. Germline V gives CDR1 MNHEY, CDR2 SVGAGI. The CDR3 bases are TGTGCCAGCAGAAAGCAGGGTCTCGACGAAAAACTGTTTTTT. Translated: CASRKQGLDEKLFF.

The J gene is TRBJ2-7, the V gene TRBV13, with 10 bases aligning to TRBD1. This CDR3 contains 15 residues. CDR1 is PRHDT and CDR2 is FYEKMQ in the germline V gene (reference sequence). With V trimmed by 5 bases and J by 6 bases, 10 bases remained unmatched. The CDR3 sequence is CASSTPGQGRSEQYF. Here the CDR3 DNA reads TGTGCCAGCAGCACGCCGGGACAGGGGCGCTCCGAGCAGTACTTC.